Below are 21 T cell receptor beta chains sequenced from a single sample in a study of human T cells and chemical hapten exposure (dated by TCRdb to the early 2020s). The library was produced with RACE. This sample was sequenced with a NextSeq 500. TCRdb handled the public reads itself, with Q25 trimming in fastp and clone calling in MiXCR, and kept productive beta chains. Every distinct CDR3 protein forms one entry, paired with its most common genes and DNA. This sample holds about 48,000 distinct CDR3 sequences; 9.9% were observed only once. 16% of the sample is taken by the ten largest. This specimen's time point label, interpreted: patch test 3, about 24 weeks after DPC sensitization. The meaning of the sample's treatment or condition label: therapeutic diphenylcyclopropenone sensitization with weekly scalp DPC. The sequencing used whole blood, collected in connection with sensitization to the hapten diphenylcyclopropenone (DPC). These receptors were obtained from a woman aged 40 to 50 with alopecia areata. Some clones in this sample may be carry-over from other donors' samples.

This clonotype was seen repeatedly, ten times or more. CDR3 DNA: TGTGCCAGCACGACAGTTACTACCGGGGAGCTGTTTTTT. Translating it yields CASTTVTTGELFF. The chain has TRBV12-3 or TRBV12-4 and TRBJ2-2; the D gene is possibly TRBD1 (5 bases). V was clipped by 7 bases and J by 5 bases, with 11 bases between them. The CDR3 spans 13 residues.

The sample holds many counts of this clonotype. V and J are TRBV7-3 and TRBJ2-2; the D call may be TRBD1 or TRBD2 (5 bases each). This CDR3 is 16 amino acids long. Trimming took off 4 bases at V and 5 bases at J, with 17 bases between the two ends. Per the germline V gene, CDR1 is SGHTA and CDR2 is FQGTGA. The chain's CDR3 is CASSSLPGTDTGELFF. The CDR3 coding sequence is TGTGCCAGCAGCTCGTTACCCGGGACGGATACCGGGGAGCTGTTTTTT.

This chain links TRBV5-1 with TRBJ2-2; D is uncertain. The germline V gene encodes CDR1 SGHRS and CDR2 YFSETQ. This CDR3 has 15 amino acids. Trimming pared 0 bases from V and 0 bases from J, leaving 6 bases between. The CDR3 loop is CASSLGPTNTGELFF. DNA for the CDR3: TGCGCCAGCAGCTTGGGACCGACGAACACCGGGGAGCTGTTTTTT.

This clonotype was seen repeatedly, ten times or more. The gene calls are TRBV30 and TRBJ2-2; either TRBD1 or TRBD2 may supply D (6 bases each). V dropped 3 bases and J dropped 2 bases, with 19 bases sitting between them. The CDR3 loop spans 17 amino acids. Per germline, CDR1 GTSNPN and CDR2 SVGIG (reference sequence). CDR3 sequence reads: CAWRDGPGAQNTGELFF. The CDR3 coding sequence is TGTGCCTGGAGGGACGGGCCGGGGGCGCAAAACACCGGGGAGCTGTTTTTT.

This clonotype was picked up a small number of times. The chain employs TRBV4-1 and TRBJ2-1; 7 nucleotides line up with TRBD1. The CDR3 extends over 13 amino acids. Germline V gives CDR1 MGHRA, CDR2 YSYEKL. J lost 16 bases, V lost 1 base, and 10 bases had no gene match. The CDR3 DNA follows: TGCGCCAGCAGCCAAGCAGAACACAGGGGATACTTCTTC. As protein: CASSQAEHRGYFF.

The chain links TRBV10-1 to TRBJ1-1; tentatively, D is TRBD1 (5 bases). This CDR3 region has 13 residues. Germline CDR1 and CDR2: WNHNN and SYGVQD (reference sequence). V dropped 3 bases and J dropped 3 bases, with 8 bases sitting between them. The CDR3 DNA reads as TGCGCCAGCAGTGACCAGGGAGACACTGAAGCTTTCTTT. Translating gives CASSDQGDTEAFF.

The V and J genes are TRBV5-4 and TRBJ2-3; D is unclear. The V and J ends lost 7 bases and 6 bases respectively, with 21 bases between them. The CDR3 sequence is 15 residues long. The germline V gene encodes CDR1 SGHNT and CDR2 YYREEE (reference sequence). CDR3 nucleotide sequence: TGTGCCAGCGGAACCCACTCTCTCGGTCCGGATACGCAGTATTTT. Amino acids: CASGTHSLGPDTQYF.

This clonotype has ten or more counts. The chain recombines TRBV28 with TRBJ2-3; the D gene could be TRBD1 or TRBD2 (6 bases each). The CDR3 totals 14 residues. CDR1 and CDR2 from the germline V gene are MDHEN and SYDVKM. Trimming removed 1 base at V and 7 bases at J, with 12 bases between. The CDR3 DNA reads TGTGCCAGCAGTTTATCCCAGGGGAGGCATACGCAGTATTTT. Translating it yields CASSLSQGRHTQYF.

The CDR3 DNA reads as TGTGCCAGCAGCCCGAGACTAGCGGGGGATGAGCAGTTCTTC. Protein product: CASSPRLAGDEQFF. This chain links TRBV11-2 with TRBJ2-1, with 12 positions matching TRBD2. Trimming cost V 5 bases and J 8 bases; bases outside gene matches: 4. The CDR3 extends over 14 amino acids. CDR1 is SGHAT, CDR2 FQNNGV, per germline.

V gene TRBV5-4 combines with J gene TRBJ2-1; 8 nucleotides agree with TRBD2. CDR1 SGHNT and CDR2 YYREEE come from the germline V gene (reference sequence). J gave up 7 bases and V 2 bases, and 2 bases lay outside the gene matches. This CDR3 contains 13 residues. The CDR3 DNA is TGTGCCAGCAGCTTCGGCGGGGGGAATGAGCAGTTCTTC. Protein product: CASSFGGGNEQFF. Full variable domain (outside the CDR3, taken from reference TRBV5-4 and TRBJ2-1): ETGVTQSPTHLIKTRGQQVTLRCSSQSGHNTVSWYQQALGQGPQFIFQYYREEENGRGNFPPRFSGLQFPNYSSELNVNALELDDSALYLCASSFGGGNEQFFGPGTRLTVL.

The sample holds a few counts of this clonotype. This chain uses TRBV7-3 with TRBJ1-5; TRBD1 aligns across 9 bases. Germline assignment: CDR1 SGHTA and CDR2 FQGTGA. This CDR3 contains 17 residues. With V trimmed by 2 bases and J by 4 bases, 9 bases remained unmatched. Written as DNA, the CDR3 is TGTGCCAGCAGCTTACCGGGACAGGGAGGGGAGAATCAGCCCCAGCATTTT. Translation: CASSLPGQGGENQPQHF.

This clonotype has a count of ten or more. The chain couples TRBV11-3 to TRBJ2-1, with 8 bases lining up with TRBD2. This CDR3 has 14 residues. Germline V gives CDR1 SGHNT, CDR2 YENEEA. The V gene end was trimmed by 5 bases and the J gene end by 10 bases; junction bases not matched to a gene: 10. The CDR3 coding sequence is TGTGCCAGCAGCGCCAGATCGGGGGGGGCGGAGCAGTTCTTC. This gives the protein CASSARSGGAEQFF.

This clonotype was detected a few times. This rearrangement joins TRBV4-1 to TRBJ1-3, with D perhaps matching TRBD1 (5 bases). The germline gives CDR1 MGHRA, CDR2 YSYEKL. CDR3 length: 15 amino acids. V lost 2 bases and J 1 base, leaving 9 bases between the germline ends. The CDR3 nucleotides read TGCGCCAGCAGCCAACAGGGTTCTTCTGGAAACACCATATATTTT. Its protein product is CASSQQGSSGNTIYF.

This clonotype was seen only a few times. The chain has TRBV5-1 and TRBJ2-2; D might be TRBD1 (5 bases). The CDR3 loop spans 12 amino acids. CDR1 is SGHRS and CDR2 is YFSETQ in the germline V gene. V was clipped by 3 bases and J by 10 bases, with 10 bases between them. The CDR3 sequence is CASSSLGEELFF. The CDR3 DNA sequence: TGCGCCAGCAGCTCTCTAGGGGAGGAGCTGTTTTTT.

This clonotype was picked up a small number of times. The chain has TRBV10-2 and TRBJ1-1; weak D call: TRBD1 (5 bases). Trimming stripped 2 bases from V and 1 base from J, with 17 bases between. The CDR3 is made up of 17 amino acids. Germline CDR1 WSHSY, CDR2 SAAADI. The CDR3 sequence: CASSEPAGGVRNTEAFF. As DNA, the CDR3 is TGCGCCAGCAGTGAGCCCGCCGGGGGGGTTCGGAACACTGAAGCTTTCTTT.

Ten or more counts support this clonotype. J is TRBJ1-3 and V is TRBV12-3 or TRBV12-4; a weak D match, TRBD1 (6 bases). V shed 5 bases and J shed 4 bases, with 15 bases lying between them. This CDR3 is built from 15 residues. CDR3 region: CASSAYRVAGNTIYF. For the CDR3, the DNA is TGTGCCAGCAGTGCCTACAGGGTAGCAGGAAACACCATATATTTT.

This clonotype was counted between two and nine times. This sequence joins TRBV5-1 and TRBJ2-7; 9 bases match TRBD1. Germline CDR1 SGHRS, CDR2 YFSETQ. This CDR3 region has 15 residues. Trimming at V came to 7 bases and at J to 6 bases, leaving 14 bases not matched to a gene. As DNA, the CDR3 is TGCGCCAGCCTAACGTGGGACAGGGTCTTCTTCGAGCAGTACTTC. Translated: CASLTWDRVFFEQYF.

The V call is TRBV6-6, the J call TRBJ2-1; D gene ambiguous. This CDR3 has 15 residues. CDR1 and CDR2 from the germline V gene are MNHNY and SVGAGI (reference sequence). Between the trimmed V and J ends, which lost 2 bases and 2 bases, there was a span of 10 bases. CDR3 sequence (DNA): TGTGCCAGCAGTTACGGAGACAACACCTACAATGAGCAGTTCTTC. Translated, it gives CASSYGDNTYNEQFF.

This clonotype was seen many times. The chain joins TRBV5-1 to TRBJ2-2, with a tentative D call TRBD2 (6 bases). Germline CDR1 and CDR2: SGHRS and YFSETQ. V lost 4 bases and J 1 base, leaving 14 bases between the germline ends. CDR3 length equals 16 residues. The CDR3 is CASSAIPGVNTGELFF. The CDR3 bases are TGCGCCAGCAGCGCCATCCCGGGAGTGAACACCGGGGAGCTGTTTTTT.

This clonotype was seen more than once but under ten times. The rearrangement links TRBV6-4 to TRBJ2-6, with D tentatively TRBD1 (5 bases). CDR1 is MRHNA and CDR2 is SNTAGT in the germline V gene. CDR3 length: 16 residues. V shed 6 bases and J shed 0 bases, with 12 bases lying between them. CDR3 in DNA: TGTGCCAGCAGCAAGACAGACAGCTCTGGGGCCAACGTCCTGACTTTC. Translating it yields CASSKTDSSGANVLTF.

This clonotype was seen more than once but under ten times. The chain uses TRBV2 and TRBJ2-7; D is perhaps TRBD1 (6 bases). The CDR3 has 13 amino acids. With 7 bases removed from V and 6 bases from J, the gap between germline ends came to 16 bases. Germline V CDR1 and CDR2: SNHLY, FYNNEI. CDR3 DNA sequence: TGTGCCAGCAAAAGTCAGGGGCCCGGCGAGCAGTACTTC. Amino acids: CASKSQGPGEQYF.